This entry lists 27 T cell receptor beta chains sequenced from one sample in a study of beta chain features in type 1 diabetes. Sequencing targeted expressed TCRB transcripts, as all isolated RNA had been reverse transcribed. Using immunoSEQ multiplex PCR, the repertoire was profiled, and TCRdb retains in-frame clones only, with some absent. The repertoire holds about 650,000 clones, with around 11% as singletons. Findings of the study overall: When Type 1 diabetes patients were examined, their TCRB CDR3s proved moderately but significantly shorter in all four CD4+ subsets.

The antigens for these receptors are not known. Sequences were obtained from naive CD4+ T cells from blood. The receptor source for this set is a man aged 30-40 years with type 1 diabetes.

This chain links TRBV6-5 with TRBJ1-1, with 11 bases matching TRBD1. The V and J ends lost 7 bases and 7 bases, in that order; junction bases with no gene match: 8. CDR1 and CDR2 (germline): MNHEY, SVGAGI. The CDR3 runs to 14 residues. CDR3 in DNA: TGTGCCAGCATGAGGACAGGGGGCCCCGGTGAAGCTTTCTTT. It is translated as CASMRTGGPGEAFF.

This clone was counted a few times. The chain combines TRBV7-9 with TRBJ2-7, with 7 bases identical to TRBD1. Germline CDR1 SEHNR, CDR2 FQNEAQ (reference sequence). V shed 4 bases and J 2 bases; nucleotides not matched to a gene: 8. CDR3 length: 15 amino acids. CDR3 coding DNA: TGTGCCAGCAGCTCGAGGGGGCTAGCAGCCTACGAGCAGTACTTC. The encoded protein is CASSSRGLAAYEQYF. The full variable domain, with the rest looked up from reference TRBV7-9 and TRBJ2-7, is DTGVSQNPRHKITKRGQNVTFRCDPISEHNRLYWYRQTLGQGPEFLTYFQNEAQLEKSRLLSDRFSAERPKGSFSTLEIQRTEQGDSAMYLCASSSRGLAAYEQYFGPGTRLTVT.

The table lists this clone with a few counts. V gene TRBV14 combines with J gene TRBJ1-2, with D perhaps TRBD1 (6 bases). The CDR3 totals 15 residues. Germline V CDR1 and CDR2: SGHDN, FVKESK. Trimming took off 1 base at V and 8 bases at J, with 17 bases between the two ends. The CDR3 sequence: CASSQAPGARRGYTF. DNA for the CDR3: TGTGCCAGCAGCCAAGCCCCAGGGGCGCGTAGGGGCTACACCTTC.

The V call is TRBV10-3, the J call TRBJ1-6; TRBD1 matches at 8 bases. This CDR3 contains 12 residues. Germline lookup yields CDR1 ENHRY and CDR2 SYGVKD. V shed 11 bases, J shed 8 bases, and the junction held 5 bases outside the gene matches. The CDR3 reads CAAADRDSPLHF. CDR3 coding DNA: TGTGCCGCTGCGGACAGGGATTCACCCCTCCACTTT.

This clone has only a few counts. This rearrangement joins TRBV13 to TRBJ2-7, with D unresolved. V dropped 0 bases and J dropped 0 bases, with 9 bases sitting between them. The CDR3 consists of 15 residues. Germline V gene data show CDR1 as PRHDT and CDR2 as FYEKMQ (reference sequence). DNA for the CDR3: TGTGCCAGCAGCTTAGGTGAGACTGCCTCCTACGAGCAGTACTTC. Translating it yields CASSLGETASYEQYF. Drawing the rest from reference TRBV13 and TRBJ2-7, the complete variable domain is AAGVIQSPRHLIKEKRETATLKCYPIPRHDTVYWYQQGPGQDPQFLISFYEKMQSDKGSIPDRFSAQQFSDYHSELNMSSLELGDSALYFCASSLGETASYEQYFGPGTRLTVT.

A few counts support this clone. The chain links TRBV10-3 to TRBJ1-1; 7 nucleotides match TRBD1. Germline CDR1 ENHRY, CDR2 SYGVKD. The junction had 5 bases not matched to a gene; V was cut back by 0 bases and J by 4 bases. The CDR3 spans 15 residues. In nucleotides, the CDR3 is TGTGCCATCAGTGAGTCAGGGGGCGGCGGCACTGAAGCTTTCTTT. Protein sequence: CAISESGGGGTEAFF.

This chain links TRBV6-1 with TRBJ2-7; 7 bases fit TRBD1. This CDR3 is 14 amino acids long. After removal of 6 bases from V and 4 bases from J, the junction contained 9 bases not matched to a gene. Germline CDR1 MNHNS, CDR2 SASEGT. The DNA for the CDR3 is TGTGCCAGCAGCACTCCGGGACAGATTTACGAGCAGTACTTC. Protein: CASSTPGQIYEQYF.

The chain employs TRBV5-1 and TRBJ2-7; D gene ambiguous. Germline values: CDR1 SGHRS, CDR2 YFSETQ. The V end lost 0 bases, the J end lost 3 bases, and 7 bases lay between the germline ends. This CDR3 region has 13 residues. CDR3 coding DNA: TGCGCCAGCAGCTTGGTTTCGAACTACGAGCAGTACTTC. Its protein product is CASSLVSNYEQYF.

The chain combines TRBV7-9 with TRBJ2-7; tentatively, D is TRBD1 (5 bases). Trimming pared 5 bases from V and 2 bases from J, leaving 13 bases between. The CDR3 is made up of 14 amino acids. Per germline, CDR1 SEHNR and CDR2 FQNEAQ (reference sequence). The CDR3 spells CASSPNTGTYEQYF. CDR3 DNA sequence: TGTGCCAGCAGCCCCAATACAGGAACCTACGAGCAGTACTTC.

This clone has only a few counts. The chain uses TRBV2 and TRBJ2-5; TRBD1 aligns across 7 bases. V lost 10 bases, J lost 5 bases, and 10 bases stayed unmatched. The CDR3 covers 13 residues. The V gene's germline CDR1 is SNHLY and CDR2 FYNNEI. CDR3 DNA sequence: TGTGCCACCAAGAGGGGGCAAGTGGAGACCCAGTACTTC. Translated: CATKRGQVETQYF.

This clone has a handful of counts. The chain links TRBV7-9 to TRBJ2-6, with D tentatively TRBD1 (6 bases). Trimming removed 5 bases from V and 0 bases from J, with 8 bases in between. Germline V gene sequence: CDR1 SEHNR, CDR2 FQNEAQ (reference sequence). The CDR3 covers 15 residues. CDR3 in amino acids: CASSQGISGANVLTF. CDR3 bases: TGTGCCAGCAGCCAGGGGATCTCTGGGGCCAACGTCCTGACTTTC.

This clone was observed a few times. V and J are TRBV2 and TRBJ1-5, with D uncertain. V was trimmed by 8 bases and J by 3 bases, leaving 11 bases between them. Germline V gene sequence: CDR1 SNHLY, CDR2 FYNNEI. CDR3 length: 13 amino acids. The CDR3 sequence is CASGAQPNQPQHF. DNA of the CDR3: TGTGCCAGCGGTGCGCAGCCCAATCAGCCCCAGCATTTT.

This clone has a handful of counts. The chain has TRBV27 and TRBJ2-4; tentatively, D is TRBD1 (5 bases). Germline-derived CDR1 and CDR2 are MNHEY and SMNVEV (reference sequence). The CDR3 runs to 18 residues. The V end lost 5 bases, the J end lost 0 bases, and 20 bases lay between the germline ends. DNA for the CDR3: TGTGCCAGCAGTCAGATCGAAAGGGGAATCAAAGCCAAAAACATTCAGTACTTC. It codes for CASSQIERGIKAKNIQYF.

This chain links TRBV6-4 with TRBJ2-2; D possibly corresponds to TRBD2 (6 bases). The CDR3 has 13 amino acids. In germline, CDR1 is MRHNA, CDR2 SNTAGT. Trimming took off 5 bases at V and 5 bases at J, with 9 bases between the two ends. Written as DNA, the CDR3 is TGTGCCAGCAGTCGGAGGGGTACCGGGGAGCTGTTTTTT. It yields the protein CASSRRGTGELFF.

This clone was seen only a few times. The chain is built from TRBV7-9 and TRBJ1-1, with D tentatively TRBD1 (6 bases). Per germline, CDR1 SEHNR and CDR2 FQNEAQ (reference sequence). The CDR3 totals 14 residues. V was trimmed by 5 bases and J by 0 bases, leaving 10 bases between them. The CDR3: CASSLGHMNTEAFF. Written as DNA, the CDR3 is TGTGCCAGCAGCCTGGGACACATGAACACTGAAGCTTTCTTT.

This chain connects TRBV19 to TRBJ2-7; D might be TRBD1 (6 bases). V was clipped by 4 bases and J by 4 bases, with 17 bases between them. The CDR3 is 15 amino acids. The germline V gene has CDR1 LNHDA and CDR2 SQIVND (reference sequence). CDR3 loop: CASSTTPTGYYEQYF. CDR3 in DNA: TGTGCCAGTAGTACTACGCCGACAGGCTATTACGAGCAGTACTTC.

The CDR3 is CASSEHRVGTEAFF. CDR3 nucleotides: TGTGCCAGCAGTGAACACAGGGTAGGAACTGAAGCTTTCTTT. V gene TRBV2 combines with J gene TRBJ1-1; tentative D call: TRBD1 (6 bases). CDR3 length equals 14 residues. Germline-derived CDR1 and CDR2 are SNHLY and FYNNEI. With 2 bases removed from V and 5 bases from J, the gap between germline ends came to 12 bases.

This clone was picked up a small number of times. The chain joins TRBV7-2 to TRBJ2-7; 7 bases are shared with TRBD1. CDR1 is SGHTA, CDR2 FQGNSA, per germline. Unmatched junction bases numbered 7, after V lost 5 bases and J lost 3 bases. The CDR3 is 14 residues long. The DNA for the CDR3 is TGTGCCAGCAGCACAGACAGGGTAGGCTACGAGCAGTACTTC. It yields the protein CASSTDRVGYEQYF.

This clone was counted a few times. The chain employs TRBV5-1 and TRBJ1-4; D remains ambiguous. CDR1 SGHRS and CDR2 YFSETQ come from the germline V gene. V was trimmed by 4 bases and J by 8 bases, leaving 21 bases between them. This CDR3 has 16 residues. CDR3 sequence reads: CASSPDLATAGEKLFF. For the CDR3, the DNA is TGCGCCAGCAGCCCGGACCTAGCTACTGCGGGGGAAAAACTGTTTTTT.

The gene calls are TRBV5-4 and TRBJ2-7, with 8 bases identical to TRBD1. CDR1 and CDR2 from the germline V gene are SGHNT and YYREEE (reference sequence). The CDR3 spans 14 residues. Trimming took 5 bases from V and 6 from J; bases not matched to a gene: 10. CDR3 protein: CASSSRTGSGEQYF. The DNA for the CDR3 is TGTGCCAGCAGTTCTAGGACAGGGTCAGGCGAGCAGTACTTC.

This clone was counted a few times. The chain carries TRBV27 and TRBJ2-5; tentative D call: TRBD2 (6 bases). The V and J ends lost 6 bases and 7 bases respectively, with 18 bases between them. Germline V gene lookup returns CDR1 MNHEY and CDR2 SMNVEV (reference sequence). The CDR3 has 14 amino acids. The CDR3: CASSLTGDVVTQYF. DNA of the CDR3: TGTGCCAGCAGCCTTACGGGAGACGTGGTGACCCAGTACTTC.

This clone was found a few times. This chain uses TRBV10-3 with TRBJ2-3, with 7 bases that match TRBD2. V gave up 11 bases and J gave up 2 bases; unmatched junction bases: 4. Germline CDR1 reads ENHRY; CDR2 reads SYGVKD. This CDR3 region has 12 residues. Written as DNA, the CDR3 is TGTGCCGCGGGGAGGGACACAGATACGCAGTATTTT. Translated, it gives CAAGRDTDTQYF.

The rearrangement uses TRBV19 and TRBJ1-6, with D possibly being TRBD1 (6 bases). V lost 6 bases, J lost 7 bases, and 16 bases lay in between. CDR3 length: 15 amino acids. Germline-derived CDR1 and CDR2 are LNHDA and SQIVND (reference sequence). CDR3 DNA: TGTGCCAGTAGACCCCCGGGGGCGAAGAATTCACCCCTCCACTTT. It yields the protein CASRPPGAKNSPLHF. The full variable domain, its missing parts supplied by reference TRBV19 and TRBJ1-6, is DGGITQSPKYLFRKEGQNVTLSCEQNLNHDAMYWYRQDPGQGLRLIYYSQIVNDFQKGDIAEGYSVSREKKESFPLTVTSAQKNPTAFYLCASRPPGAKNSPLHFGNGTRLTVT.

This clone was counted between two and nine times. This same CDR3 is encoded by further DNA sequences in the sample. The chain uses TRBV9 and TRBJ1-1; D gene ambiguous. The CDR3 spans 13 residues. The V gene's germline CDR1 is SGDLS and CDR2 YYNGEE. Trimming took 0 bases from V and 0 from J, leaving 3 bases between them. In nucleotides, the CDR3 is TGTGCCAGCAGCGTAGATCTGAACACTGAAGCTTTCTTT. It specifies CASSVDLNTEAFF.

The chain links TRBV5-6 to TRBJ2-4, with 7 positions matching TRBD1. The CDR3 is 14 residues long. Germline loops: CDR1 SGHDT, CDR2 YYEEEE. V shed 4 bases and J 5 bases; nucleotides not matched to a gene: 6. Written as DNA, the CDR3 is TGTGCCAGCAGCATAACAGGGGCCCAAAACATTCAGTACTTC. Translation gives CASSITGAQNIQYF.

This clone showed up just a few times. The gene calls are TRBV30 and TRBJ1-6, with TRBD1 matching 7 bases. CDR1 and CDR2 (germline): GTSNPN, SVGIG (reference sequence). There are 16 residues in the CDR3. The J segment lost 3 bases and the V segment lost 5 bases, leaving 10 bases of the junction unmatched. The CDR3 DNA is TGTGCCTGGGCCCTCGCAGGGGGAATCTATAATTCACCCCTCCACTTT. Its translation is CAWALAGGIYNSPLHF.

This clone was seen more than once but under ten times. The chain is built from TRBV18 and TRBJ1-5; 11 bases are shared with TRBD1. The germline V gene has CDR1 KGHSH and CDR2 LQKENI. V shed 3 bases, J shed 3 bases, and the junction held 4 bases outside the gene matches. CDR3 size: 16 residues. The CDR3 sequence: CASSPGTGGNNQPQHF. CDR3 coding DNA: TGTGCCAGCTCACCCGGGACAGGGGGGAACAATCAGCCCCAGCATTTT.